This entry concerns a single T cell receptor (beta chain). Its binding antigen is unknown. It has no much larger one-base neighbor in the sample; base qualities were not kept. The Quick-DNA Microprep Kit was used to extract genomic DNA from the sorted cells. Amplification of TCRbeta DNA was done with the immunoSEQ hsTCRbeta kit, following the protocol from the manufacturer. An Illumina MiSeq instrument was used to sequence the TCRbeta libraries. The paper's data handling went like this. Following removal of out-of-frame sequences, around 2.4 million distinct TCRbeta sequences were retained, with an average of roughly 70,000 per individual. Each individual was scored by the count of roughly 160 previously reported CMV-associated TCRbeta sequences and the total productive distinct TCRbeta count. A beta-binomial model was reimplemented in Python, and scikit-learn random forests with default parameters were trained on US cohort data. Classifier performance on the Belgian cohort was summarized as median AUC with percentile confidence intervals over 10,000 bootstrap iterations. TCRdb obtained this table from immuneACCESS and retained in-frame rearrangements with V and J assigned. These tables miss some clones; where compared with another copy, unresolved V genes account for less than half of the shortfall, and the remainder is unexplained. That table is the source of V, J and clone size, and D and trimming were worked out from the DNA. Here the sample has around 50,000 clones; around 82% occur a single time. The ten largest clones represent 0.94% of the sample.

Reading from cysteine to phenylalanine, the CDR3 counts 20 amino acids. The CDR3 DNA has 60 bases and is translated from base 1. CDR1 LGHNA and CDR2 YSLEER were looked up in the germline V gene. Trimming takes 0 bases off V and 0 bases off J; junction bases not matched to a gene: 10. The entry originates in a study of memory CD4+ T cells and cytomegalovirus serostatus (dated by TCRdb to the late 2010s). Broadly, across the study: The cohort included around 35 healthy adults from Belgium, of whom 9 were CMV seropositive and about 25 were CMV seronegative. To replicate a published TCR-based CMV serostatus classifier, the study sequenced CD4+ memory TCRbeta repertoires from a Belgian cohort whose cytomegalovirus serostatus was known. Broader findings and caveats from the paper: The results were interpreted as suggesting that the CMV-associated TCR signature is largely present in the CD4+ memory repertoire. For CMV serostatus prediction, a median bootstrapped AUC of roughly 0.94 was reached with the original framework, and a median bootstrapped AUC of roughly 0.92 was reached with a US-trained random forest. Only CD4+CD45RO+ memory cells were sequenced, unlike the original study, which covered naive and memory CD4+ and CD8+ populations. On the Belgian cohort, the classifier based on the original framework reached a median bootstrapped AUC of 0.95, with a 95% CI of 0.76-1.00. Among the roughly 160 previously reported CMV-associated TCRbeta sequences, approximately 67 showed up in the CD4+ memory repertoires, with each one found in between one and five individuals.

A FACSAria II was used to sort memory CD4+ T cells, defined as single viable CD3+CD4+CD8-CD45RO+ cells. CMV serostatus was determined with a Roche Elecsys assay detecting serum IgG against CMV pp150, pp28, p38 and p52. After thawing, total CD4+ T cells were enriched by positive selection with CD4 magnetic microbeads. The samples came from a different study that was designed specifically to examine the CD4+ T cell memory repertoire. Following standard operating procedures, peripheral blood mononuclear cells were isolated and cryopreserved, while serum was kept at -80 degrees C. Staining used CD3-PerCP (BW264/56), CD4-APC (RPA-T4), CD45RO-PE (UCHT1) and CD8-Pacific Orange (3B5) antibodies, with Sytox blue excluding non-viable cells.

Input material: memory CD4+ T cells from blood. The sequence joins TRBV4-3 to TRBJ2-6; TRBD1 matches 8 bases in the middle. The receptor was isolated from an adult in good health and CMV-seronegative. The CDR3 reads as follows: CASSQDLIGQGASGANVLTF. The DNA is TGCGCCAGCAGCCAAGATCTGATAGGGCAGGGGGCCTCTGGGGCCAACGTCCTGACTTTC.